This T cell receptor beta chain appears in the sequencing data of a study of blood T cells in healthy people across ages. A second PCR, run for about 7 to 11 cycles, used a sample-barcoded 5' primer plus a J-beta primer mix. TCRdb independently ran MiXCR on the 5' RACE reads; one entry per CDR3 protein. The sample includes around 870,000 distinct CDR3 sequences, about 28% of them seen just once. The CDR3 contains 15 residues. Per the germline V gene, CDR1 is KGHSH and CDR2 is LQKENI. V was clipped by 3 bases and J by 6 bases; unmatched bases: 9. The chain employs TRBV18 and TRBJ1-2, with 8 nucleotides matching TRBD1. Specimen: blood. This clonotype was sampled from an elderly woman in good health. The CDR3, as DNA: TGTGCCAGCTCACCGAACACCGGGACAGGTCATGGCTACACCTTC. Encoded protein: CASSPNTGTGHGYTF.